This T cell receptor (beta chain) was found in a study of T cells in Graves' hyperthyroidism and ophthalmopathy. This clonotype came up many times. The investigators amplified TCR beta CDR3 regions from RNA transcripts. When the TCR CDR3 underwent first-round RT-PCR, the HTBI primer set was used. TCRdb reprocessed the multiplex PCR reads with MiXCR, giving one entry per CDR3 protein. Of 700,000 to 950,000 distinct CDR3 sequences in the sample, 35% are singletons; the top ten hold roughly 30%. This CDR3 is 15 amino acids long. In germline, CDR1 is MGHDK, CDR2 SYGVNS. The V gene lost 5 bases and the J gene lost 3 bases, with 16 bases spanning the gap.

The sequence came from a woman in her forties with Graves' hyperthyroidism. V usage is TRBV25-1 and J usage is TRBJ1-2; D is unresolved. The material sequenced was blood. CDR3 in amino acids: CASSSRGPKDYGYTF. For the CDR3, the DNA is TGTGCCAGCAGTTCTCGCGGTCCTAAAGACTATGGCTACACCTTC.